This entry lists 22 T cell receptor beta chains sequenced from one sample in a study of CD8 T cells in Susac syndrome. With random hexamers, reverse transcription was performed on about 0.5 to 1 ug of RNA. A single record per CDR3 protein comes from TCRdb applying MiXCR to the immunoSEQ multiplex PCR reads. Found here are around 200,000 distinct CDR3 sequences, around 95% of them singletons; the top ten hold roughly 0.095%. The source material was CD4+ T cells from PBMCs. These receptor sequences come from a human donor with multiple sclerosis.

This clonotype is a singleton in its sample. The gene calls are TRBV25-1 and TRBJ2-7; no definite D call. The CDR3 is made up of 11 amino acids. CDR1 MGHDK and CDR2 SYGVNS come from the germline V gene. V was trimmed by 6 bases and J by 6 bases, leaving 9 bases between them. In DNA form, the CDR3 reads TGTGCCAGCAGCCTAGTCCTCGAGCAGTACTTC. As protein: CASSLVLEQYF.

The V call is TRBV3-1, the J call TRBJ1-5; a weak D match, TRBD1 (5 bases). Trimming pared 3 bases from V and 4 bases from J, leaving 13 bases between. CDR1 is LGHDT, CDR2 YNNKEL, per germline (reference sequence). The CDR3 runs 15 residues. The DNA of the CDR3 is TGTGCCAGCAGCCAGGGGCAGCGCCGGAATCAGCCCCAGCATTTT. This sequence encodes CASSQGQRRNQPQHF.

For the CDR3, the DNA is TGCAGCGTCCTGGGACAGAACAATCAGCCCCAGCATTTT. Translation: CSVLGQNNQPQHF. The gene calls are TRBV29-1 and TRBJ1-5, with TRBD1 matching 7 bases. V dropped 6 bases and J dropped 3; count of bases not matched to a gene: 5. This CDR3 has 13 amino acids. CDR1 is SQVTM and CDR2 is ANQGSEA in the germline V gene.

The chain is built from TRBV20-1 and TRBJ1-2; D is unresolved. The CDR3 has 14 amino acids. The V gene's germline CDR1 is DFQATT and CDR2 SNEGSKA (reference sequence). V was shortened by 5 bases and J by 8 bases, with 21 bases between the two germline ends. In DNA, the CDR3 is TGCAGTGCTTCCCGACTGTTGGGCACGCGAGGCTACACCTTC. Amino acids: CSASRLLGTRGYTF.

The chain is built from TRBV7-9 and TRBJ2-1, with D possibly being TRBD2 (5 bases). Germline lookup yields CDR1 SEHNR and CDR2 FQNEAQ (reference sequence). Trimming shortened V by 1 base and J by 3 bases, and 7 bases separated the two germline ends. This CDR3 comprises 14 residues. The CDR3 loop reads CASSLVRDYNEQFF. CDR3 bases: TGTGCCAGCAGCTTAGTCCGGGACTACAATGAGCAGTTCTTC.

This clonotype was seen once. The CDR3 sequence: CATSDSSNTRPSYEQYF. As DNA, the CDR3 is TGTGCCACCAGTGATTCCTCGAATACTAGACCTAGCTACGAGCAGTACTTC. The chain is built from TRBV24-1 and TRBJ2-7; D is perhaps TRBD2 (5 bases). Between the trimmed V and J ends, which lost 2 bases and 3 bases, there was a span of 19 bases. This CDR3 has 17 amino acids. Per the germline V gene, CDR1 is KGHDR and CDR2 is SFDVKD.

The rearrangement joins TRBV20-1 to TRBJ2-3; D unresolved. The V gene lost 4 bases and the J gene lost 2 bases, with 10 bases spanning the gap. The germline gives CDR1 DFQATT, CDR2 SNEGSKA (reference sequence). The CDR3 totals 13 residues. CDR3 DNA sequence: TGCAGTGCTACCTTAGCCGTCACAGATACGCAGTATTTT. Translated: CSATLAVTDTQYF.

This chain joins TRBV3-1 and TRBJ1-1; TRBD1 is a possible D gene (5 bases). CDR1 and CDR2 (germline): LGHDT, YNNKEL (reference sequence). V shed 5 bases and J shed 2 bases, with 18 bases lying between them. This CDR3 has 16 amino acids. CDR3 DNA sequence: TGTGCCAGCAGCTGGCTCGCTGGGGGAGTTAACACTGAAGCTTTCTTT. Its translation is CASSWLAGGVNTEAFF.

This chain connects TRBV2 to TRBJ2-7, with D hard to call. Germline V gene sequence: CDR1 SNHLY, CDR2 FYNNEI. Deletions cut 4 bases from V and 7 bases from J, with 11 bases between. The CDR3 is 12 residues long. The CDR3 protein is CASSVAILEQYF. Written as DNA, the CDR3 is TGTGCCAGCAGTGTGGCGATCCTGGAGCAGTACTTC.

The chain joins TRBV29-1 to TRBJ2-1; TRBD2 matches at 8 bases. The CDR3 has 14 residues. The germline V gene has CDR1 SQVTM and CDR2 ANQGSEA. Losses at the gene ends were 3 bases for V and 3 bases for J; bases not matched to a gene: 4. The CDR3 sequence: CSVDGGAGYNEQFF. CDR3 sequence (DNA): TGCAGCGTTGACGGGGGGGCTGGCTACAATGAGCAGTTCTTC.

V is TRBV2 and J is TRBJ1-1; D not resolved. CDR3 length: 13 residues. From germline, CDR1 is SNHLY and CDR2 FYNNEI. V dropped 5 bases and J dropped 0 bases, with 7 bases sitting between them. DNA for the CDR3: TGTGCCAGCAGTACAGACATGAACACTGAAGCTTTCTTT. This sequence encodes CASSTDMNTEAFF. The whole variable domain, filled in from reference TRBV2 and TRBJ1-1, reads EPEVTQTPSHQVTQMGQEVILRCVPISNHLYFYWYRQILGQKVEFLVSFYNNEISEKSEIFDDQFSVERPDGSNFTLKIRSTKLEDSAMYFCASSTDMNTEAFFGQGTRLTVV.

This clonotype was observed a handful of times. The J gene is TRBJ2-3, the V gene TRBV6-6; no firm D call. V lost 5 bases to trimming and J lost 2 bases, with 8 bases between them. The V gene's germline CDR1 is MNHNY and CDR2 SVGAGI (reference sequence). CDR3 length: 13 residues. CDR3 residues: CASSPPNTDTQYF. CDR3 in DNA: TGTGCCAGCAGTCCACCGAACACAGATACGCAGTATTTT.

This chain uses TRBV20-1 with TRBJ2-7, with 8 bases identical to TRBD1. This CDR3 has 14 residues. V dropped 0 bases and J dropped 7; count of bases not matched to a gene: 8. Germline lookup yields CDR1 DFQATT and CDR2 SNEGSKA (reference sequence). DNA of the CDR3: TGCAGTGCTAGAGAGGGGAGACAGGGGCGAGAGCAGTACTTC. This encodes CSAREGRQGREQYF.

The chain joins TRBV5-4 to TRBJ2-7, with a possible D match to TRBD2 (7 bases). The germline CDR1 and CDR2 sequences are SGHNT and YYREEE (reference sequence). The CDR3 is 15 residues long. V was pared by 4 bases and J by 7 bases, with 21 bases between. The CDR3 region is CASSLSPSGGYEQYF. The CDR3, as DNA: TGTGCCAGCAGCCTCTCACCCTCGGGGGGCTATGAGCAGTACTTC.

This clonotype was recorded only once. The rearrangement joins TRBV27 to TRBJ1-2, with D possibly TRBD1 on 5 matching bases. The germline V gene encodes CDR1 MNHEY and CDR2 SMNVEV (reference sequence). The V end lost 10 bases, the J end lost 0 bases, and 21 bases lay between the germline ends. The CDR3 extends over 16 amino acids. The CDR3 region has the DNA TGTGCCACCGCGGATTTACGACAGAGGACTAACTATGGCTACACCTTC. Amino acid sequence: CATADLRQRTNYGYTF.

The CDR3 here is CASGRRQNNQPQHF. CDR3 DNA: TGTGCCAGCGGACGAAGACAGAACAATCAGCCCCAGCATTTT. This chain connects TRBV6-2 or TRBV6-3 to TRBJ1-5, with D maybe TRBD1 (5 bases). This CDR3 is 14 amino acids long. The V and J ends lost 8 bases and 3 bases respectively, with 14 bases between them. Germline V gene lookup returns CDR1 MNHEY and CDR2 SVGEGT.

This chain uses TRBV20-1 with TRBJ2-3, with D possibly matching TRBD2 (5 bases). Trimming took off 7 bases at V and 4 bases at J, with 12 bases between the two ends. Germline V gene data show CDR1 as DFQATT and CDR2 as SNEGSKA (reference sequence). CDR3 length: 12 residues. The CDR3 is CSGRLTPDTQYF. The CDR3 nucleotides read TGCAGTGGAAGACTAACCCCAGATACGCAGTATTTT.

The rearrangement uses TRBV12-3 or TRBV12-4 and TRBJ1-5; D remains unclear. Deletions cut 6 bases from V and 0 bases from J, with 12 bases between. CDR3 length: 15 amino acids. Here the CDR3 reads CASRKVTGSNQPQHF. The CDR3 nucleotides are TGTGCCAGCAGGAAGGTGACGGGTAGCAATCAGCCCCAGCATTTT.

CDR3 protein: CASSQDLLNTEAFF. The DNA of the CDR3 is TGTGCCAGCAGCCAAGATTTATTAAACACTGAAGCTTTCTTT. The chain uses TRBV14 and TRBJ1-1; D uncertain. V lost 0 bases and J 2 bases, leaving 7 bases between the germline ends. The germline V gene encodes CDR1 SGHDN and CDR2 FVKESK. This CDR3 is 14 amino acids long.

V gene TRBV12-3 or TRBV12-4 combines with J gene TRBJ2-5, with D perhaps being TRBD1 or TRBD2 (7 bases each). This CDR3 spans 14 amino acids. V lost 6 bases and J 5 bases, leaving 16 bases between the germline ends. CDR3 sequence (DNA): TGTGCCAGCAGCCTCCAGGGGGGGAGGGAGACCCAGTACTTC. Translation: CASSLQGGRETQYF.

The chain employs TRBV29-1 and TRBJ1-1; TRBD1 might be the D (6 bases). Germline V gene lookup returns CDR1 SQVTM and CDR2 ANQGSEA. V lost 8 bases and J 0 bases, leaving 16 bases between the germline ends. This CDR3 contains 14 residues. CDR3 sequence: CSPDKGGLNTEAFF. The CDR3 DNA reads TGCAGCCCCGATAAGGGGGGTTTGAACACTGAAGCTTTCTTT.

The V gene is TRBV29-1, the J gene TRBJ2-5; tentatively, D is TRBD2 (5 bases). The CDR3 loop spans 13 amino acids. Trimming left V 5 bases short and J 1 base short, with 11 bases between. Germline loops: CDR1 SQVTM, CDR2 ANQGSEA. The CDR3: CSVREVIQETQYF. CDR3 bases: TGCAGCGTTCGGGAAGTTATCCAAGAGACCCAGTACTTC.